This record looks at one T cell receptor (beta chain) sequence and its context. Its antigen remains unknown. Other nucleotide sequences from this sample produce the same CDR3. The 120-subject validation cohort, separate from the roughly 670-subject first cohort, included the donors. The source of the sample is a study of cytomegalovirus exposure and HLA in healthy donors. The trim removed 3 bases at V and 6 bases at J, leaving 12 bases unmatched. This CDR3 has 17 residues. Germline V gene sequence: CDR1 MDHEN, CDR2 SYDVKM. Measured with immunoSEQ multiplex PCR; TCRdb has only the in-frame clones, and not every one. The profile covers more than 85,000 clones, with approximately 95% appearing a single time and around 1.1% taken by the ten largest. General study results and limits: Reportedly, cytomegalovirus status was diagnosed with high sensitivity and specificity. As confirmed in vitro, a few CMV-associated chains were specific for CMV antigens. Researchers counted about 150 TCR beta chains as cytomegalovirus-associated.

The clonotype was recovered from a woman aged 30 to 39 in good health and CMV-seropositive. The specimen was PBMCs. J is TRBJ2-1 and V is TRBV28; 9 bases line up with TRBD2. DNA of the CDR3: TGTGCCAGCAGTTTCCCCGGTCTAGCGGGAAATAGCAATGAGCAGTTCTTC. It specifies CASSFPGLAGNSNEQFF.